The 27 T cell receptor beta chains given below trace back to one sample, sequenced in a study of T-cell reconstitution after alpha-beta-depleted transplantation in children. A library of TCRbeta sequences, prepared with unique molecular identifiers, was generated. TCRdb re-called the PCR reads through MiXCR, storing one row per CDR3 protein. The table lists around 580,000 distinct CDR3 sequences, 23% of them singletons. Specimen: PBMCs, mostly from graft donor cells, collected 360 days after TCRalphabeta/CD19-depleted stem cell transplant. The receptors originated from a boy in the first two years of life who had a stem cell transplant for acute myeloid leukemia, so the T cells may come from the graft donor.

Many counts were recorded for this clonotype. The chain joins TRBV4-3 to TRBJ2-5; 8 nucleotides match TRBD2. The V gene end was trimmed by 1 base and the J gene end by 0 bases; junction bases not matched to a gene: 4. The germline gives CDR1 LGHNA, CDR2 YSLEER. This CDR3 spans 16 amino acids. CDR3 nucleotides: TGCGCCAGCAGCCAAGGGACTAGCCAGTACCAAGAGACCCAGTACTTC. Protein: CASSQGTSQYQETQYF.

This clonotype was observed many times. This sequence joins TRBV9 and TRBJ2-2; D may be TRBD2 (5 bases). CDR3 length: 15 residues. CDR1 is SGDLS and CDR2 is YYNGEE in the germline V gene. V dropped 3 bases and J dropped 6 bases, with 15 bases sitting between them. The CDR3 loop reads CASSGISSTSGELFF. The CDR3 nucleotides read TGTGCCAGCAGCGGGATCTCTAGCACTTCCGGGGAGCTGTTTTTT.

The chain recombines TRBV27 with TRBJ2-7; 9 bases are shared with TRBD1. The germline V gene has CDR1 MNHEY and CDR2 SMNVEV (reference sequence). The CDR3 spans 14 residues. The trim removed 6 bases at V and 2 bases at J, leaving 5 bases unmatched. The CDR3 nucleotides are TGTGCCAGCAGGGACAGGGGCGAAACCTACGAGCAGTACTTC. The encoded protein is CASRDRGETYEQYF.

The chain links TRBV24-1 to TRBJ2-1, with a tentative D call TRBD2 (5 bases). The germline V gene has CDR1 KGHDR and CDR2 SFDVKD. This CDR3 contains 12 residues. V lost 9 bases and J 5 bases, leaving 10 bases between the germline ends. Written as DNA, the CDR3 is TGTGCCACCTCGGACTGGAACAATGAGCAGTTCTTC. Its translation is CATSDWNNEQFF.

The V gene is TRBV5-6, the J gene TRBJ2-1; possibly TRBD1 for D (5 bases). Germline CDR1 SGHDT, CDR2 YYEEEE. The CDR3 consists of 12 residues. Deletions cut 4 bases from V and 10 bases from J, with 12 bases between. In DNA, the CDR3 is TGTGCCAGCAGCACAGGCCTCCGGGAGCAGTTCTTC. Amino acids: CASSTGLREQFF.

This clonotype came up a few times. The chain employs TRBV5-5 and TRBJ2-7; 7 bases align to TRBD1. V lost 4 bases, J lost 6 bases, and 13 bases stayed unmatched. Looked up from germline, CDR1 is SGHKS and CDR2 is YYEKEE (reference sequence). The CDR3 contains 15 residues. DNA for the CDR3: TGTGCCAGCAGCGCACGAACAGGGGTGGGAGCCGAGCAGTACTTC. Translation gives CASSARTGVGAEQYF. The full variable domain, its missing parts supplied by reference TRBV5-5 and TRBJ2-7, is DAGVTQSPTHLIKTRGQQVTLRCSPISGHKSVSWYQQVLGQGPQFIFQYYEKEERGRGNFPDRFSARQFPNYSSELNVNALLLGDSALYLCASSARTGVGAEQYFGPGTRLTVT.

Comments on this clonotype: This may come from a read error, since a much larger clone is one base off. This chain uses TRBV20-1 with TRBJ1-5; unclear D gene. The germline gives CDR1 DFQATT, CDR2 SNEGSKA (reference sequence). V lost 3 bases and J 0 bases, leaving 6 bases between the germline ends. This CDR3 comprises 13 residues. Here the CDR3 reads CSARAHSNQPQHF. The CDR3 DNA reads as TGCAGTGCTAGGGCACATAGCAATCAGCCCCAGCATTTT.

At least ten counts were recorded for this clonotype. The V call is TRBV7-2, the J call TRBJ2-7; D gene unclear. The CDR3 is 15 residues long. The germline V gene encodes CDR1 SGHTA and CDR2 FQGNSA. V lost 1 base and J lost 0, with 10 bases in between. CDR3 sequence: CASSLGPSTSYEQYF. CDR3 in DNA: TGTGCCAGCAGCTTAGGTCCCAGTACCTCCTACGAGCAGTACTTC.

This clonotype appeared a single time. This chain joins TRBV10-2 and TRBJ2-6; D is possibly TRBD1 or TRBD2 (6 bases each). V lost 4 bases to trimming and J lost 4 bases, with 26 bases between them. Germline V CDR1 and CDR2: WSHSY, SAAADI. The CDR3 runs 20 residues. The CDR3 loop is CASSGTGTPLAAGGANVLTF. The DNA for the CDR3 is TGCGCCAGCAGTGGAACCGGGACACCCTTAGCGGCAGGCGGGGCCAACGTCCTGACTTTC.

V and J are TRBV29-1 and TRBJ2-1; no firm D call. The CDR3 has 12 amino acids. Germline assignment: CDR1 SQVTM and CDR2 ANQGSEA. V dropped 6 bases and J dropped 6 bases, with 12 bases sitting between them. CDR3 sequence reads: CSVAIDFNEQFF. DNA for the CDR3: TGCAGCGTGGCGATTGACTTCAATGAGCAGTTCTTC.

This clonotype was detected a few times. The chain couples TRBV12-3 or TRBV12-4 to TRBJ2-4; 9 positions match TRBD1. With 6 bases clipped from V and 7 bases from J, the junction kept 7 bases outside the gene matches. This CDR3 contains 14 residues. CDR3 region: CASSPGTGRNIQYF. DNA for the CDR3: TGTGCCAGCAGCCCCGGGACAGGGAGGAACATTCAGTACTTC.

This clonotype was observed a handful of times. The CDR3 spells CSARDSGRVDTEAFF. CDR3 DNA: TGCAGTGCTAGAGATTCGGGGAGGGTAGACACTGAAGCTTTCTTT. This sequence joins TRBV20-1 and TRBJ1-1; no definite D call. Between the trimmed V and J ends, which lost 0 bases and 3 bases, there was a span of 14 bases. The CDR3 contains 15 residues. The germline V gene encodes CDR1 DFQATT and CDR2 SNEGSKA (reference sequence).

The CDR3 spells CASSVPTGPYTDTQYF. CDR3 DNA sequence: TGTGCCAGCAGCGTCCCCACAGGGCCCTACACAGATACGCAGTATTTT. This sequence joins TRBV9 and TRBJ2-3; maybe TRBD1 (6 bases). The germline CDR1 and CDR2 sequences are SGDLS and YYNGEE. CDR3 length: 16 residues. Trimming removed 2 bases at V and 2 bases at J, with 15 bases between.

This chain joins TRBV25-1 and TRBJ1-2; a weak D match, TRBD1 (6 bases). Looked up from germline, CDR1 is MGHDK and CDR2 is SYGVNS. This CDR3 comprises 13 residues. The ends were cut back, 3 bases at V and 3 bases at J, with 8 bases in the middle. This CDR3 reads CASSETGDYGYTF. The CDR3 DNA sequence: TGTGCCAGCAGTGAGACAGGAGACTATGGCTACACCTTC.

The V gene is TRBV20-1, the J gene TRBJ2-3; 11 bases match TRBD2. CDR1 and CDR2 (germline): DFQATT, SNEGSKA (reference sequence). The V segment lost 4 bases and the J segment 8 bases; nucleotides outside the gene matches: 14. The CDR3 runs to 16 residues. CDR3 loop: CSAKRGIAGGLGTQYF. The CDR3 DNA sequence: TGCAGTGCTAAGAGAGGAATAGCGGGGGGGCTTGGTACGCAGTATTTT.

The rearrangement joins TRBV29-1 to TRBJ1-2; 9 bases align to TRBD1. The CDR3 loop spans 14 amino acids. The germline V gene encodes CDR1 SQVTM and CDR2 ANQGSEA. With V trimmed by 4 bases and J by 0 bases, 3 bases remained unmatched. CDR3 coding DNA: TGCAGCGTTGGGGGACAGGGTACTAACTATGGCTACACCTTC. Translation gives CSVGGQGTNYGYTF.

This clonotype was recorded at least ten times. V and J are TRBV12-3 or TRBV12-4 and TRBJ2-3; no clear D gene. Between the trimmed V and J ends, which lost 6 bases and 2 bases, there was a span of 12 bases. The CDR3 covers 14 residues. The CDR3 DNA reads as TGTGCCAGCAGCCACAGCCTCCTCACAGATACGCAGTATTTT. Translated: CASSHSLLTDTQYF.

This clonotype was counted many times. The CDR3 DNA follows: TGTGCCAGCAGTTTAGCGCTGAGGGATGAGCAGTTCTTC. It codes for CASSLALRDEQFF. This chain joins TRBV12-3 or TRBV12-4 and TRBJ2-1; D possibly corresponds to TRBD2 (5 bases). The CDR3 covers 13 residues. V shed 0 bases and J shed 8 bases, with 8 bases lying between them.

The rearrangement links TRBV5-1 to TRBJ1-1; D not resolved. V lost 0 bases and J 8 bases, leaving 11 bases between the germline ends. Germline V CDR1 and CDR2: SGHRS, YFSETQ. The CDR3 is 13 amino acids. The CDR3 region is CASSLGMQAEAFF. The CDR3 DNA is TGCGCCAGCAGCTTGGGCATGCAGGCGGAAGCTTTCTTT.

There are many counts of this clonotype. An end of the junction does not agree with germline; a read error may underlie this. This chain links TRBV29-1 with TRBJ1-1; TRBD1 matches at 8 bases. The CDR3 contains 13 residues. In germline, CDR1 is SQVTM, CDR2 ANQGSEA. The CDR3 coding sequence is TGCAGCGTCGACAGGGGAGGAGGCACTGAAGCTTCCTTT. Amino acid sequence: CSVDRGGGTEASF.

V is TRBV28 and J is TRBJ1-6; D gene ambiguous. The CDR3 spans 14 residues. Between the trimmed V and J ends, which lost 4 bases and 7 bases, there was a span of 11 bases. Germline lookup yields CDR1 MDHEN and CDR2 SYDVKM. CDR3 protein: CASSWAAHNSPLHF. In DNA form, the CDR3 reads TGTGCCAGCAGTTGGGCAGCTCACAATTCACCCCTCCACTTT.

This chain links TRBV28 with TRBJ2-3, with D perhaps being TRBD1 or TRBD2 (5 bases each). V was shortened by 3 bases and J by 6 bases, with 13 bases between the two germline ends. Per the germline V gene, CDR1 is MDHEN and CDR2 is SYDVKM. The CDR3 is 14 residues long. For the CDR3, the DNA is TGTGCCAGCAGTTTCCTTATCGGGACGGATACGCAGTATTTT. Translation: CASSFLIGTDTQYF.

This clonotype was seen more than once but under ten times. The rearrangement links TRBV5-1 to TRBJ1-1; no definite D call. The CDR3 consists of 14 residues. Trimming stripped 0 bases from V and 3 bases from J, with 9 bases between. Germline assignment: CDR1 SGHRS and CDR2 YFSETQ. CDR3 in DNA: TGCGCCAGCAGCTTGGGGGTCTCCGACACTGAAGCTTTCTTT. Translating it yields CASSLGVSDTEAFF.

This sequence joins TRBV20-1 and TRBJ2-2; D tentatively reads TRBD1 or TRBD2 (5 bases each). The CDR3 runs 14 residues. In germline, CDR1 is DFQATT, CDR2 SNEGSKA (reference sequence). V lost 5 bases and J lost 6, with 16 bases in between. Here the CDR3 DNA reads TGCAGTGCTTCCCCTGGACGGGGCCCCGGGGAGCTGTTTTTT. This translates into CSASPGRGPGELFF.

The V call is TRBV12-3 or TRBV12-4, the J call TRBJ2-3, with TRBD2 matching 11 bases. The CDR3 runs 17 residues. Trimming at V came to 2 bases and at J to 2 bases, leaving 6 bases not matched to a gene. The CDR3 DNA follows: TGTGCCAGCAGTTTACTAGCGGGGGGTAGCCCCACAGATACGCAGTATTTT. Its protein product is CASSLLAGGSPTDTQYF.

At least ten counts were recorded for this clonotype. This chain joins TRBV7-8 and TRBJ2-3; the match to TRBD1 covers 7 bases. J lost 0 bases, V lost 9 bases, and 3 bases had no gene match. There are 13 residues in the CDR3. Germline lookup yields CDR1 SGHVS and CDR2 FQNEAQ. The CDR3 nucleotides are TGTGCCAGTAGGGACAGTAGCACAGATACGCAGTATTTT. Amino acid sequence: CASRDSSTDTQYF.

In its sample, this clonotype was seen many times. The V and J genes are TRBV6-2 or TRBV6-3 and TRBJ2-3, with unresolved D. Germline lookup yields CDR1 MNHEY and CDR2 SVGEGT. The V end was cut by 4 bases, the J end by 7 bases, with 12 bases between. The CDR3 sequence is 13 residues long. The CDR3 region is CASSSDPAYTQYF. CDR3 DNA: TGTGCCAGCAGTTCCGACCCGGCCTATACGCAGTATTTT.